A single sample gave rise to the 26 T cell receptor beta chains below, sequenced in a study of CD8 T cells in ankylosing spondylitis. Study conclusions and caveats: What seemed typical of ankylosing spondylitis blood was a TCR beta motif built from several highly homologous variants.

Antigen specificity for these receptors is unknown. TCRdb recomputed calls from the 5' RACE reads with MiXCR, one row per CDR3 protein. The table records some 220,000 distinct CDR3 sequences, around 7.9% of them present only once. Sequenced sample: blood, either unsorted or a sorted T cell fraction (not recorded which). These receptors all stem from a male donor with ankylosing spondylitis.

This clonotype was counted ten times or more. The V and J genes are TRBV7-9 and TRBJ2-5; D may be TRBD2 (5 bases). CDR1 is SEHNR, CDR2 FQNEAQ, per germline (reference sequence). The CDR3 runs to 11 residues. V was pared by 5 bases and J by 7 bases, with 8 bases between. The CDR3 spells CASSQRGTQYF. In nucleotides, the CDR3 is TGTGCCAGCAGCCAACGGGGGACCCAGTACTTC.

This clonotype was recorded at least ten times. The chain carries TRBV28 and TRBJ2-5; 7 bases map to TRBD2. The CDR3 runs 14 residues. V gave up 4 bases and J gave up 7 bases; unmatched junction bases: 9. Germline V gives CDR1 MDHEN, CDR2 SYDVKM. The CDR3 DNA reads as TGTGCCAGCAGTTCCTCTAGCGGTAGCTGGACCCAGTACTTC. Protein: CASSSSSGSWTQYF.

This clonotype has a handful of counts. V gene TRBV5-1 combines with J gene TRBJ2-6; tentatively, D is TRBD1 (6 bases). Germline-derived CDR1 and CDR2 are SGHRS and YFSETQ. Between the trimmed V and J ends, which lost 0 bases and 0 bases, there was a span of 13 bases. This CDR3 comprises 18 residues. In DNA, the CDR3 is TGCGCCAGCAGCTTGGGAACAGGGTTCGCCTCTGGGGCCAACGTCCTGACTTTC. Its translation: CASSLGTGFASGANVLTF. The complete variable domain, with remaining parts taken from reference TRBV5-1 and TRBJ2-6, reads KAGVTQTPRYLIKTRGQQVTLSCSPISGHRSVSWYQQTPGQGLQFLFEYFSETQRNKGNFPGRFSGRQFSNSRSEMNVSTLELGDSALYLCASSLGTGFASGANVLTFGAGSRLTVL.

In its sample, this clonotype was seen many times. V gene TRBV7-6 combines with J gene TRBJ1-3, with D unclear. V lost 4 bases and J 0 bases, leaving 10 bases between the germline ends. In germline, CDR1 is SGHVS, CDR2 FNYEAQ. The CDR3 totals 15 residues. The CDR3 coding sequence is TGTGCCAGCAGCTCCGACACGAACTCTGGAAACACCATATATTTT. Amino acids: CASSSDTNSGNTIYF.

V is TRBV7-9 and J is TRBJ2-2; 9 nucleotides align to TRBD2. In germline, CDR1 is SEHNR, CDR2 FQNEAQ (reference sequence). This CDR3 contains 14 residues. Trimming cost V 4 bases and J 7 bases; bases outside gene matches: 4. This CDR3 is CASSSSGMSGELFF. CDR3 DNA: TGTGCCAGCAGCTCTAGCGGGATGAGCGGGGAGCTGTTTTTT.

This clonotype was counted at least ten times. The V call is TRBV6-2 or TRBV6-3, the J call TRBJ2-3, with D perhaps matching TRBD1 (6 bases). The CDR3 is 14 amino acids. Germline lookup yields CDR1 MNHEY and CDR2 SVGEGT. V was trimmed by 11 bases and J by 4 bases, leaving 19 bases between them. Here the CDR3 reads CAGTRGESSDTQYF. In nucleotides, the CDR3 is TGTGCCGGAACCAGGGGCGAGTCGTCAGATACGCAGTATTTT.

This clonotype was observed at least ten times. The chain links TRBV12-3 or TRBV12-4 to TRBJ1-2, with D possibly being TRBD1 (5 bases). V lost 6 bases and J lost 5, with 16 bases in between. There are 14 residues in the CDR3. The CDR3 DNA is TGTGCCAGCAGCCCCGCGACAGTTGCTTATGGCTACACCTTC. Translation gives CASSPATVAYGYTF.

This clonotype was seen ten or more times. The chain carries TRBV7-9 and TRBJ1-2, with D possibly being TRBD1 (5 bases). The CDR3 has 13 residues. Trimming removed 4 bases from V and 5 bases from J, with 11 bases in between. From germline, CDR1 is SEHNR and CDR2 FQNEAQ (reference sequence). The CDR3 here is CASSSLDSYGYTF. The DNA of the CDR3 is TGTGCCAGCAGCTCCTTAGACAGTTATGGCTACACCTTC.

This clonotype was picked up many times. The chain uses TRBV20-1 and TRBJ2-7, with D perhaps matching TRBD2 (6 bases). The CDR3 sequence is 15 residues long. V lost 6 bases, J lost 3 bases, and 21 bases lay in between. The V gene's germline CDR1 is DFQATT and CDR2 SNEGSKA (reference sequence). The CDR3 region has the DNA TGCAGTGCGGAGTCGACGGGGGAGCGGTTCTACGAGCAGTACTTC. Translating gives CSAESTGERFYEQYF.

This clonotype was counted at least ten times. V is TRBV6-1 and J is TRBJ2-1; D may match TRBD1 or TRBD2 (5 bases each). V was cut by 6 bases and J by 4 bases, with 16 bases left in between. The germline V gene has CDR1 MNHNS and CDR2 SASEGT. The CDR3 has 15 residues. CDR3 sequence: CASRTGTEIYNEQFF. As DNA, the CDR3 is TGTGCCAGCAGAACCGGGACGGAGATTTACAATGAGCAGTTCTTC.

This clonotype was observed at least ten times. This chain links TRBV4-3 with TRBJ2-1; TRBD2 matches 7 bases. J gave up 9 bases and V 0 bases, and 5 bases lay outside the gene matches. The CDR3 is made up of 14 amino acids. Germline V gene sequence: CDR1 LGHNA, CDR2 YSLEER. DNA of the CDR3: TGCGCCAGCAGCCAAGACATGCGCGGGGGTGAGCAGTTCTTC. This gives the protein CASSQDMRGGEQFF.

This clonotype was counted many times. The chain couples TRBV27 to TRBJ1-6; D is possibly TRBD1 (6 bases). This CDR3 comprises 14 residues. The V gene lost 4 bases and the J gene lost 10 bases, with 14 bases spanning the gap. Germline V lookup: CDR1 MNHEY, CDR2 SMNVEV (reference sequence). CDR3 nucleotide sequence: TGTGCCAGCAGTTGGCAGGGGAGAGGATCACCCCTCCACTTT. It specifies CASSWQGRGSPLHF.

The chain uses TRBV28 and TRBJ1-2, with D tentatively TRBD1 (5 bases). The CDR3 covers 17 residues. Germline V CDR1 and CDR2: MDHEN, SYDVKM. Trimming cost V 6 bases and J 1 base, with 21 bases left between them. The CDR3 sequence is CASSTTLLGRINYGYTF. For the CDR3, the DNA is TGTGCCAGCAGCACGACGCTATTGGGGCGTATTAACTATGGCTACACCTTC.

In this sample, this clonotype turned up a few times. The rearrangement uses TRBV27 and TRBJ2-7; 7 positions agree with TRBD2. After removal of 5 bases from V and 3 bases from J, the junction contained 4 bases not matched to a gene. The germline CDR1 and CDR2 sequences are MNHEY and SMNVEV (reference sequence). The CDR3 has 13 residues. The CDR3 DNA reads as TGTGCCAGCAGTGCAGCGGGAAACTACGAGCAGTACTTC. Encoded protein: CASSAAGNYEQYF.

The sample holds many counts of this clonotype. CDR3 bases: TGTGCCAGCAGCCACCGGAGGACGGTTTACAATGAGCAGTTCTTC. The encoded protein is CASSHRRTVYNEQFF. This chain joins TRBV3-1 and TRBJ2-1; D perhaps matches TRBD2 (5 bases). Germline loops: CDR1 LGHDT, CDR2 YNNKEL (reference sequence). The ends were cut back, 3 bases at V and 4 bases at J, with 13 bases in the middle. CDR3 size: 15 residues.

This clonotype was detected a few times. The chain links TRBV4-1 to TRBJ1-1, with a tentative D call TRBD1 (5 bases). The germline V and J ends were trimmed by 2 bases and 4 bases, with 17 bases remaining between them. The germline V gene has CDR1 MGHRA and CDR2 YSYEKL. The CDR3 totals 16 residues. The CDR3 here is CASSQIGGEFGTEAFF. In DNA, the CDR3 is TGCGCCAGCAGCCAAATTGGAGGGGAATTCGGCACTGAAGCTTTCTTT.

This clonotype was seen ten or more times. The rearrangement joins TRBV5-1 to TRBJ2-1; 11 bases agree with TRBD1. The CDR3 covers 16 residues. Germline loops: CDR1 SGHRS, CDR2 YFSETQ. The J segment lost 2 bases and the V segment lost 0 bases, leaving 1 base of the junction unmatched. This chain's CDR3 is CASSLVDRGPYNEQFF. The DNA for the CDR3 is TGCGCCAGCAGCTTGGTGGACAGGGGGCCCTACAATGAGCAGTTCTTC. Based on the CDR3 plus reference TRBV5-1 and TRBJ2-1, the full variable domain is KAGVTQTPRYLIKTRGQQVTLSCSPISGHRSVSWYQQTPGQGLQFLFEYFSETQRNKGNFPGRFSGRQFSNSRSEMNVSTLELGDSALYLCASSLVDRGPYNEQFFGPGTRLTVL.

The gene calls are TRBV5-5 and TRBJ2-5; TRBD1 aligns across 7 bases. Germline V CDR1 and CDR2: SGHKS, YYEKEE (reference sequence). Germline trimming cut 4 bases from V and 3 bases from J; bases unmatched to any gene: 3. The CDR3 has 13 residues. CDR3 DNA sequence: TGTGCCAGCAGCCTACAGGGGAAAGAGACCCAGTACTTC. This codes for CASSLQGKETQYF.

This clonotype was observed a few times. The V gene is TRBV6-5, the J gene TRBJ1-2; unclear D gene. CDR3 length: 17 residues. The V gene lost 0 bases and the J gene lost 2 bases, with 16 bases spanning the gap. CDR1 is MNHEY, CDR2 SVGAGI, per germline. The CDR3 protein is CASSYSNPPPENYGYTF. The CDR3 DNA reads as TGTGCCAGCAGTTACTCGAATCCGCCTCCCGAAAACTATGGCTACACCTTC.

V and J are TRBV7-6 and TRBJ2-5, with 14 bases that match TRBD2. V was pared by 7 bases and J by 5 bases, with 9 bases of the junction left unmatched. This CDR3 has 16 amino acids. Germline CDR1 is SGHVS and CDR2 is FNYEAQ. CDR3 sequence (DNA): TGTGCCAGCACCGGACTAGCGGGGGGCCCGCTGGAGACCCAGTACTTC. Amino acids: CASTGLAGGPLETQYF.

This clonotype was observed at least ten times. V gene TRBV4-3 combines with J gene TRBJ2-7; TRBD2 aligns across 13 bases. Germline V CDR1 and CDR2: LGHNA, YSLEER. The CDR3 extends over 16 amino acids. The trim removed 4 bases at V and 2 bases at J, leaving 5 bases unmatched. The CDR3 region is CASSPGTSGTAYEQYF. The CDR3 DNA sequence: TGCGCCAGCAGCCCCGGGACTAGCGGGACTGCCTACGAGCAGTACTTC.

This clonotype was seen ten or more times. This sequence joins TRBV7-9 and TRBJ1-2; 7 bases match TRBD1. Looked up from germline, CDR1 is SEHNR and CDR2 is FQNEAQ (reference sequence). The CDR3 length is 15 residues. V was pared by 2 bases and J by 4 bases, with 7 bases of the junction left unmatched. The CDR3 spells CASSLSEGAGYGYTF. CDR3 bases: TGTGCCAGCAGCTTATCGGAGGGGGCCGGCTATGGCTACACCTTC.

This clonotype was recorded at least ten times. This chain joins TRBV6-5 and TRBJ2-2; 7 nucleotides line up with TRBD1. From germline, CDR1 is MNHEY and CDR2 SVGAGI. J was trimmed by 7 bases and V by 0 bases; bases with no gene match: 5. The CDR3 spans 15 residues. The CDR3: CASSYSKGAGGELFF. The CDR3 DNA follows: TGTGCCAGCAGTTACTCGAAGGGGGCTGGCGGGGAGCTGTTTTTT.

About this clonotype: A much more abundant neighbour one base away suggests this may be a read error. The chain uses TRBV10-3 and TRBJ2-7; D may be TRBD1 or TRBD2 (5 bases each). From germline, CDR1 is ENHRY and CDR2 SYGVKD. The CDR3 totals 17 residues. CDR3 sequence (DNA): TGTGACATCAGGTCCGGGACGGCCAGGGCAGAGGACTACGAGCAGTACTTC. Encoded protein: CDIRSGTARAEDYEQYF.

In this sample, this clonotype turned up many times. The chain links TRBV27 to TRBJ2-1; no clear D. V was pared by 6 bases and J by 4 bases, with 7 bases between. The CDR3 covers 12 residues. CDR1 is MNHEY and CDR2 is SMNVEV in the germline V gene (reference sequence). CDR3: CASRNSYNEQFF. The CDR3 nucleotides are TGTGCCAGCAGGAACAGTTACAATGAGCAGTTCTTC.

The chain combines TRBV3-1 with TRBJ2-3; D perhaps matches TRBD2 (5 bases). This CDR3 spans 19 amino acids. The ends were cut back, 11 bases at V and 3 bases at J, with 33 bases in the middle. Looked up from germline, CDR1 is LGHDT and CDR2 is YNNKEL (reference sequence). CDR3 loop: CASSQEAPGSHEGTDTQYF. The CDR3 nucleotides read TGTGCCTCCAGCCAAGAAGCCCCCGGCAGCCACGAGGGTACAGATACGCAGTATTTT.